This T cell receptor beta chain was obtained from a study of CD8+ T cells in alopecia areata. cDNA prepared by RNA extraction and subsequent reverse transcription served as the template for sequencing. TCRdb's table, derived via immunoSEQ multiplex PCR, lists solely in-frame clones and lacks some. The sample holds around 150,000 clones; 55% are singletons and the top ten take about 4.4%. Sequenced input: CD4+ T cells sorted from blood. This TCR was recovered from a human donor in good health.

CDR3 DNA sequence: TGCAGCGTTGGGGCACTAGGAGAGACCCAGTACTTC. This gives the protein CSVGALGETQYF. This chain uses TRBV29-1 with TRBJ2-5; D possibly corresponds to TRBD2 (5 bases). There are 12 residues in the CDR3. Deletions cut 4 bases from V and 4 bases from J, with 10 bases between. CDR1 SQVTM and CDR2 ANQGSEA come from the germline V gene.